This T cell receptor (beta chain) is drawn from a study of metastatic and nonmetastatic thyroid tumors (dated by TCRdb to the early 2020s). Context from the whole study: For patients with malignant and with benign thyroid disease, the researchers compared repertoires between peripheral blood samples and tumor or nodule tissue samples.

V lost 2 bases and J lost 7 bases, and the count of bases not matched to a germline gene is 2. Based on the germline V gene (reference sequence), the CDR1 and CDR2 sequences are DFQATT and SNEGSKA. The CDR3 runs 13 residues from the cysteine to the phenylalanine. The read is trimmed to its CDR3 DNA, 39 bases read in frame from base 1. None of the patients had been given any treatment before thyroid surgery. Using T-cell receptor beta sequencing, the researchers looked back retrospectively at clinical samples from patients, gathered between about 2012 and 2019. For this clone: Its antigen remains unidentified. No much larger clonotype is one base removed from it; base qualities were not supplied.

General findings and caveats noted by the study authors: TCR beta diversity was reported as significantly higher in malignant tumors than in benign nodules, in both blood and tumor samples.

The library was prepared using PCR. The sample was run on an Illumina HiSeq 4000. High-throughput sequencing was used to profile the TCR beta-chain CDR3 region of each patient. As for how the authors treated the data: A classifier to discriminate distant-metastatic papillary thyroid cancer patients was built from CDR3 differences across clinicopathological groups. To measure repertoire diversity the researchers used the Shannon index, while the Morisita-Horn index served to gauge how similar the tumor and blood repertoires were. The public reads were reprocessed in TCRdb via fastp at Q25 and MiXCR, keeping in-frame beta chains. These V and J calls rely on TCRdb rather than the paper's analysis. Present in this sample are roughly 4,500 clones, about 37% of which were seen just once. The ten largest clones capture around 25% of the sample.

This receptor was taken from a male donor with papillary thyroid cancer or a benign thyroid nodule (not recorded which). Some clones in this sample may be carry-over from other donors' samples. Recombination linked TRBV20-1 to TRBJ2-2, and 9 junction bases match TRBD2. Sequencing used tumor tissue. The CDR3 region reads CSARQTSGGELFF. The nucleotides are TGCAGTGCTAGACAGACTAGCGGCGGGGAGCTGTTTTTT.